This T cell receptor beta chain was observed in a study of blood T cell repertoires in COVID-19. Study-wide context: Italy, Spain and the United States were the sources of the convalescent and acute COVID-19 samples. PBMCs, B-cell-depleted T cells, or T cells were the source of the cDNA or gDNA that made up the material.

Per the original methods: Reference gene primer amplification in the assay estimated nucleated cell counts. Measured with immunoSEQ multiplex PCR; TCRdb has only the in-frame clones, and not every one. The V and J calls and clone size are taken from that table; D and trimming were inferred from the DNA. The sample includes 130,000 to 150,000 clones, roughly 84% of them seen just once. Germline lookup yields CDR1 LNHDA and CDR2 SQIVND (reference sequence). V gave up 0 bases and J gave up 8 bases, with 13 bases separating them. This CDR3 has 14 residues. The genes are TRBV19 and TRBJ1-2; weak D call: TRBD1 (6 bases). The TCR originated in a human donor in a cohort sampled during active COVID-19. Sequencing was done on a sample of peripheral blood. The CDR3 nucleotides are TGTGCCAGTAGTATAGACGCAGGGGCCCGGGGCTACACCTTC. Encoded protein: CASSIDAGARGYTF.